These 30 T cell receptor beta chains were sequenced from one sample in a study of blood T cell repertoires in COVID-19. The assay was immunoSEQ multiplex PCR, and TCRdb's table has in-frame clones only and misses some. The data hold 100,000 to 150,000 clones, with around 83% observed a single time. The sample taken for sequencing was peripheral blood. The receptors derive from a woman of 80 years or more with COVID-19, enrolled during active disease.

The CDR3 sequence: CASSLLGQSTDTQYF. The CDR3, as DNA: TGTGCCAGCAGCTTGCTGGGGCAGAGCACAGATACGCAGTATTTT. The chain carries TRBV5-8 and TRBJ2-3; D perhaps matches TRBD1 (5 bases). The CDR3 is made up of 15 amino acids. Germline V gene lookup returns CDR1 SGHTS and CDR2 YDEGEE. Trimming stripped 1 base from V and 0 bases from J, with 9 bases between.

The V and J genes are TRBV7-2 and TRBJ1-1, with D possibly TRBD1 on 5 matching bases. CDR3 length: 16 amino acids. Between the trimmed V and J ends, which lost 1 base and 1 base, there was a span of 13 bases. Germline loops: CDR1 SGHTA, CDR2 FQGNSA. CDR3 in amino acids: CASSLVGRVENTEAFF. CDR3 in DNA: TGTGCCAGCAGCTTAGTGGGCAGGGTAGAGAACACTGAAGCTTTCTTT.

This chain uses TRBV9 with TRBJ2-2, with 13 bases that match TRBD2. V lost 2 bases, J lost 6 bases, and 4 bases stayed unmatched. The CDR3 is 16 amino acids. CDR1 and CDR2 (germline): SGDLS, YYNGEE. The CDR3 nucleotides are TGTGCCAGCAGCGTCACTAGCGGGAGGGCCTCCGGGGAGCTGTTTTTT. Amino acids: CASSVTSGRASGELFF.

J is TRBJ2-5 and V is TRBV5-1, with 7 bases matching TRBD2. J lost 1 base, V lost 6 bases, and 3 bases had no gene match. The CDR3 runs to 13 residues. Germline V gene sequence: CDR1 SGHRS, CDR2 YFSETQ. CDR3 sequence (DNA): TGCGCCAGCAATCTAGCGGTCCAAGAGACCCAGTACTTC. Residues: CASNLAVQETQYF.

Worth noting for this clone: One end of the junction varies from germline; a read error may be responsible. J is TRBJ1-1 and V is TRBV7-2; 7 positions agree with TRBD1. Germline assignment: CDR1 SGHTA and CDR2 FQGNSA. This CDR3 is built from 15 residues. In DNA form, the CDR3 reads TGTGCCAGCAGGTTAGGACAGGCGGAGAACACTGAAGCTTTCTTT. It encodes CASRLGQAENTEAFF.

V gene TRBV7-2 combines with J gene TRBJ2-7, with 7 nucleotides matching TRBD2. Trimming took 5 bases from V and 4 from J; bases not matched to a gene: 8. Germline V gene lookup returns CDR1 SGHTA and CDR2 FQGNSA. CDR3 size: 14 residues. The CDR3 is CASSARQGLYEQYF. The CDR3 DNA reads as TGTGCCAGCAGCGCCCGGCAGGGACTATACGAGCAGTACTTC. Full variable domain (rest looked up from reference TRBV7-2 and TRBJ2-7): GAGVSQSPSNKVTEKGKDVELRCDPISGHTALYWYRQSLGQGLEFLIYFQGNSAPDKSGLPSDRFSAERTGGSVSTLTIQRTQQEDSAVYLCASSARQGLYEQYFGPGTRLTVT.

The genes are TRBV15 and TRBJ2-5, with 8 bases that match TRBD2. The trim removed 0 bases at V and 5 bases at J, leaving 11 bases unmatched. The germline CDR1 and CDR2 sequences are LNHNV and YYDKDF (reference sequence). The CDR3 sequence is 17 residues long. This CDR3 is CATSRDRAGPGGETQYF. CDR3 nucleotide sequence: TGTGCCACCAGCAGAGATAGGGCAGGCCCGGGGGGGGAGACCCAGTACTTC.

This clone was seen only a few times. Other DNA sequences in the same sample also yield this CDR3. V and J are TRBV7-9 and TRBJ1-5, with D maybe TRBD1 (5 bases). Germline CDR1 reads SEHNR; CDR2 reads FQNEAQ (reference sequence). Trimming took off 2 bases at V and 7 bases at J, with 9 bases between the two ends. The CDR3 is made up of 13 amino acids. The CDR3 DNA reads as TGTGCCAGCAGCTTAAGCGGGGACCAGCCCCAGCATTTT. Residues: CASSLSGDQPQHF.

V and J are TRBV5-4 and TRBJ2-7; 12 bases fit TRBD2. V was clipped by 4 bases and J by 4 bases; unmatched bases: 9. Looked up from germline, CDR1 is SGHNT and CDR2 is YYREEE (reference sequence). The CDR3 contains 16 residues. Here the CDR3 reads CASSPTTGLAGYEQYF. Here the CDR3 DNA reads TGTGCCAGCAGCCCTACTACCGGACTAGCGGGATACGAGCAGTACTTC.

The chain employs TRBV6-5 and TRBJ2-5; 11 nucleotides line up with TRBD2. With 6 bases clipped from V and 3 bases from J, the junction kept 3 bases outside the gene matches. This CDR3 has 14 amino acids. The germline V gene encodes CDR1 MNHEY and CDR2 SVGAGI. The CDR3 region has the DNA TGTGCCAGCAGCCTGGGACTAGCGGAAGAGACCCAGTACTTC. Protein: CASSLGLAEETQYF.

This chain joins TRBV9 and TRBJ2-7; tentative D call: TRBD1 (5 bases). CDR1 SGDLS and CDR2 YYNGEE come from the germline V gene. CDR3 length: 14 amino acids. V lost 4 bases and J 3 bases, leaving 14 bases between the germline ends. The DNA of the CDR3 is TGTGCCAGCAGCCCTTCAGGGTACTACTACGAGCAGTACTTC. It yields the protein CASSPSGYYYEQYF.

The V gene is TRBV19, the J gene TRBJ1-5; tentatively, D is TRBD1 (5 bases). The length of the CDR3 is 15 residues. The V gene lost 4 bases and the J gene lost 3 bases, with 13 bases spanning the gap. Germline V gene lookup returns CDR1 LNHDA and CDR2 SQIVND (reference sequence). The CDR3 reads CASSTQARNNQPQHF. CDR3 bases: TGTGCCAGTAGTACACAGGCCCGGAACAATCAGCCCCAGCATTTT.

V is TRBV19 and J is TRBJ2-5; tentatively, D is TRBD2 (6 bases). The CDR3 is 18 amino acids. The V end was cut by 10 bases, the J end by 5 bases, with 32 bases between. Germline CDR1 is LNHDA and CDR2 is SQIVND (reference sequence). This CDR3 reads CATRSRGGAGSTGETQYF. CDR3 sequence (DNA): TGTGCCACCAGAAGTCGGGGCGGTGCGGGATCAACGGGGGAGACCCAGTACTTC.

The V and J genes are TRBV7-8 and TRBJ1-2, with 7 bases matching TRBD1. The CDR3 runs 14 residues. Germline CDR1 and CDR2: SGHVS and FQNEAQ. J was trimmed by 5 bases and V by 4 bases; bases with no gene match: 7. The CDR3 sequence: CASSSGQYPYGYTF. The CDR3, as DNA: TGTGCCAGCAGCTCGGGACAGTATCCTTATGGCTACACCTTC.

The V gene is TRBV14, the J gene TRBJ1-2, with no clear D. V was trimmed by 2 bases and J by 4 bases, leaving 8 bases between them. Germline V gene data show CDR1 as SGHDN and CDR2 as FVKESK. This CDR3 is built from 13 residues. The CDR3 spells CASSQYGGYGYTF. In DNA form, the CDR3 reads TGTGCCAGCAGCCAATACGGAGGCTATGGCTACACCTTC.

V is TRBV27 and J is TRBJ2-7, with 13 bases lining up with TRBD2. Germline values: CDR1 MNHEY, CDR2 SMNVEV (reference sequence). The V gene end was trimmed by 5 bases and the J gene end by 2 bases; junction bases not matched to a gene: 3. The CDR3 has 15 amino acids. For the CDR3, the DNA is TGTGCCAGCAGTCGTGGGACTAGCGGGACCTACGAGCAGTACTTC. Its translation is CASSRGTSGTYEQYF.

The CDR3 DNA reads TGTGCCAGCAGCCTAACCACAGGGGAGGGCACAGATACGCAGTATTTT. Encoded protein: CASSLTTGEGTDTQYF. This sequence joins TRBV7-6 and TRBJ2-3; the D gene is possibly TRBD1 (7 bases). V was clipped by 5 bases and J by 1 base, with 16 bases between them. CDR3 length: 16 amino acids. Germline CDR1 is SGHVS and CDR2 is FNYEAQ.

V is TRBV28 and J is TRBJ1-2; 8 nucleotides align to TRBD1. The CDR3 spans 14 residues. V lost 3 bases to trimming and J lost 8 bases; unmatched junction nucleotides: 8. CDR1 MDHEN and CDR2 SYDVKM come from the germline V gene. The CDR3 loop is CASSFGQGARGYTF. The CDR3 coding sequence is TGTGCCAGCAGTTTCGGGCAGGGGGCGCGGGGCTACACCTTC.

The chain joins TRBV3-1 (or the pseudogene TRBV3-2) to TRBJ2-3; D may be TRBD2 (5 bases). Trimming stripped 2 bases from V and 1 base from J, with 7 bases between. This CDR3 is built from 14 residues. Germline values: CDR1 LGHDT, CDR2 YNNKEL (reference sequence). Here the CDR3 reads CASSQRTGTDTQYF. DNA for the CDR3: TGTGCCAGCAGCCAAAGGACTGGCACAGATACGCAGTATTTT.

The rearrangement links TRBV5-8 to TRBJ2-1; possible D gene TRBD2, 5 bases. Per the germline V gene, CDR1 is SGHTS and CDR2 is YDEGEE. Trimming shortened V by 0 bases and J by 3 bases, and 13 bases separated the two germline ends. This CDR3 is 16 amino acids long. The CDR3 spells CASSLEVRGIYNEQFF. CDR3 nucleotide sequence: TGTGCCAGCAGCTTGGAAGTCAGAGGGATCTACAATGAGCAGTTCTTC.

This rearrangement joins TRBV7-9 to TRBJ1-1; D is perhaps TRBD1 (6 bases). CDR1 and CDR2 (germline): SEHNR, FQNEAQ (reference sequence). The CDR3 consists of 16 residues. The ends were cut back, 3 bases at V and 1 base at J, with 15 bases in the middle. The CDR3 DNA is TGTGCCAGCAGCTTTTACGGGGGGCGCGGGAACACTGAAGCTTTCTTT. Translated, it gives CASSFYGGRGNTEAFF.

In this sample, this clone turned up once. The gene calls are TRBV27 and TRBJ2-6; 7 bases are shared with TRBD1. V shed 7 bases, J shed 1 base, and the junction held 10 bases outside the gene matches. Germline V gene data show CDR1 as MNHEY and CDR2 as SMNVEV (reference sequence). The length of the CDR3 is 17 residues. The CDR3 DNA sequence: TGTGCCAGCAACCCCGGACAGGAGTCATCTGGGGCCAACGTCCTGACTTTC. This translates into CASNPGQESSGANVLTF.

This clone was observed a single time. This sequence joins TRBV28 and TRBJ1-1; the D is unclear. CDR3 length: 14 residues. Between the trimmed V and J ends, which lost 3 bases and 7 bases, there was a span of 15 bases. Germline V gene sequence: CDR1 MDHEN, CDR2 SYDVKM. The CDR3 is CASSLGSLRFEAFF. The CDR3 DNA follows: TGTGCCAGCAGTTTGGGCAGCTTGCGTTTTGAAGCTTTCTTT.

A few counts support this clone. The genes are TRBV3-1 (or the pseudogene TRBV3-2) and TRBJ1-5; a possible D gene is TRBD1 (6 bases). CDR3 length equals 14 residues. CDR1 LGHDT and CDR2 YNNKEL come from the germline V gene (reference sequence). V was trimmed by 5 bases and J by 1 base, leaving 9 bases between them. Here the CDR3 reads CASSYRASNQPQHF. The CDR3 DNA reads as TGTGCCAGCAGCTACAGGGCCAGCAATCAGCCCCAGCATTTT.

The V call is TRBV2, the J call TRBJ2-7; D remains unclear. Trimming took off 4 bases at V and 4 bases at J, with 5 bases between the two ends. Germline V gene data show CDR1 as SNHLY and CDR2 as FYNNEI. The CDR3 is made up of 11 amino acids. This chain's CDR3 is CASSAEYEQYF. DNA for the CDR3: TGTGCCAGCAGTGCTGAGTACGAGCAGTACTTC.

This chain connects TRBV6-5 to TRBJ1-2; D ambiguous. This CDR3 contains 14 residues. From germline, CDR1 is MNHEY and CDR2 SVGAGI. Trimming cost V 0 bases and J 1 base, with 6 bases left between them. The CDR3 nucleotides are TGTGCCAGCAGTTACTCGACAAGTAACTATGGCTACACCTTC. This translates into CASSYSTSNYGYTF.

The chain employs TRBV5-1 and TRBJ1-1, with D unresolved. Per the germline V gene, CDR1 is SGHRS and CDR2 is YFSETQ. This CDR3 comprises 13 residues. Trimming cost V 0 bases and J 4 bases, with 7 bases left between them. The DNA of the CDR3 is TGCGCCAGCAGCTTGGCCCCAGGCACTGAAGCTTTCTTT. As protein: CASSLAPGTEAFF.

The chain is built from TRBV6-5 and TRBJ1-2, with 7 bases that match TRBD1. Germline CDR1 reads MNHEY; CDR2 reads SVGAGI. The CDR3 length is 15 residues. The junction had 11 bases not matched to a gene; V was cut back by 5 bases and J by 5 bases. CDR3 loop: CASSPGQNLYYGYTF. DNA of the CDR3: TGTGCCAGCAGTCCGGGACAGAACCTATATTATGGCTACACCTTC.

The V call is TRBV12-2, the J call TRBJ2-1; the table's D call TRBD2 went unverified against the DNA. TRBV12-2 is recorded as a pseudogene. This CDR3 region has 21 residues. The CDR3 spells CASRTPGLAGFGGRTYNEQFF. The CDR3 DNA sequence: TGTGCAAGTCGCACACCGGGACTAGCGGGATTCGGTGGAAGGACCTACAATGAGCAGTTCTTC.

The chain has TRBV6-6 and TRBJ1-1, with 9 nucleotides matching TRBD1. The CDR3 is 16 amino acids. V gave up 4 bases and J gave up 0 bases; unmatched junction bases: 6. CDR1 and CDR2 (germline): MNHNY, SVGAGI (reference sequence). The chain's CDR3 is CASSSQQGAMNTEAFF. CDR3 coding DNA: TGTGCCAGCAGTTCCCAACAGGGGGCTATGAACACTGAAGCTTTCTTT.